This T cell receptor (beta chain) originates from a study of T cell responses to AZD1222 COVID-19 vaccine. Study-level findings and limits: In the spike-specific TCR repertoire, nearly half reportedly target unmutated variant regions. There were mostly white British donors and more females than males, and clonal diversity was possibly underestimated. The span of vaccine-associated CD4 TCRs extended across spike, with dominance at 160-218 and 743-854. Repertoires were collected only later (after the peak T cell response had occurred).

As to this clone: Its specificity is not known.

The V end lost 3 bases, the J end lost 4 bases, and 9 bases lay between the germline ends. Germline values: CDR1 LNHDA, CDR2 SQIVND (reference sequence). This CDR3 has 13 amino acids. The repertoire was sequenced with immunoSEQ multiplex PCR; TCRdb's copy has only in-frame clones and lacks some. The table includes roughly 150,000 clones, about nine tenths detected once. This sequence originates from an adult who had recovered from COVID-19. The sample consisted of peripheral blood, taken after recovery from COVID-19. This sequence joins TRBV19 and TRBJ2-5; D may be TRBD1 or TRBD2 (5 bases each). CDR3 nucleotide sequence: TGTGCCAGTAGTATCACCGGGACAGAGACCCAGTACTTC. Residues: CASSITGTETQYF.